A single sample is the source of the 7 T cell receptor beta chains below, sequenced in a study of blood T cell repertoires in COVID-19. Generated by immunoSEQ multiplex PCR, the TCRdb table keeps only in-frame clones and is missing some. The table has about 70,000 clones, 89% seen once. Source material: peripheral blood. The receptor set was obtained from a man aged 50-59 years with active COVID-19.

The sample holds one count of this clone. The rearrangement links TRBV6-2 or TRBV6-3 to TRBJ2-7, with D hard to call. This CDR3 has 13 amino acids. V shed 4 bases and J shed 3 bases, with 10 bases lying between them. Germline V gene lookup returns CDR1 MNHEY and CDR2 SVGEGT. CDR3: CASSSLLSYEQYF. CDR3 bases: TGTGCCAGCAGTTCCCTTCTGAGCTACGAGCAGTACTTC.

The chain carries TRBV5-1 and TRBJ1-2, with 9 nucleotides matching TRBD1. Germline V gives CDR1 SGHRS, CDR2 YFSETQ. J gave up 4 bases and V 0 bases, and 4 bases lay outside the gene matches. The CDR3 sequence is 15 residues long. CDR3 coding DNA: TGCGCCAGCAGCTTGGGGGACAGGGACATCTATGGCTACACCTTC. This gives the protein CASSLGDRDIYGYTF. Filled out from reference TRBV5-1 and TRBJ1-2, the complete variable domain reads KAGVTQTPRYLIKTRGQQVTLSCSPISGHRSVSWYQQTPGQGLQFLFEYFSETQRNKGNFPGRFSGRQFSNSRSEMNVSTLELGDSALYLCASSLGDRDIYGYTFGSGTRLTVV.

The chain combines TRBV7-3 with TRBJ1-1; perhaps TRBD1 as D (5 bases). This CDR3 has 14 amino acids. CDR1 is SGHTA, CDR2 FQGTGA, per germline. Trimming left V 5 bases short and J 5 bases short, with 15 bases between. CDR3 sequence: CASSPSAQGTEAFF. The CDR3, as DNA: TGTGCCAGCAGCCCCTCGGCGCAGGGAACTGAAGCTTTCTTT.

The chain uses TRBV5-1 and TRBJ2-6; TRBD1 aligns across 9 bases. In germline, CDR1 is SGHRS, CDR2 YFSETQ. V was clipped by 4 bases and J by 2 bases; unmatched bases: 10. The CDR3 has 18 amino acids. The CDR3 loop is CASSPSRDRAAGANVLTF. CDR3 nucleotides: TGCGCCAGCAGCCCTTCCCGGGACAGGGCGGCTGGGGCCAACGTCCTGACTTTC.

The chain couples TRBV6-6 to TRBJ1-2; 7 bases map to TRBD1. Trimming took 7 bases from V and 4 from J; bases not matched to a gene: 6. The CDR3 totals 13 residues. The germline gives CDR1 MNHNY, CDR2 SVGAGI (reference sequence). CDR3 amino acids: CASMKGAGYGYTF. Here the CDR3 DNA reads TGTGCCAGCATGAAGGGGGCGGGCTATGGCTACACCTTC.

The rearrangement links TRBV5-1 to TRBJ1-2; 7 positions agree with TRBD1. The V and J ends lost 3 bases and 7 bases, in that order; junction bases with no gene match: 12. Germline values: CDR1 SGHRS, CDR2 YFSETQ. The CDR3 covers 15 residues. The CDR3 reads CASSSGPTGSGGYTF. CDR3 in DNA: TGCGCCAGCAGCTCCGGTCCGACAGGGAGCGGTGGCTACACCTTC. Filled out from reference TRBV5-1 and TRBJ1-2, the complete variable domain reads KAGVTQTPRYLIKTRGQQVTLSCSPISGHRSVSWYQQTPGQGLQFLFEYFSETQRNKGNFPGRFSGRQFSNSRSEMNVSTLELGDSALYLCASSSGPTGSGGYTFGSGTRLTVV.

The gene calls are TRBV28 and TRBJ1-2; TRBD1 matches at 8 bases. The CDR3 is 15 amino acids. V was clipped by 6 bases and J by 4 bases; unmatched bases: 10. CDR1 MDHEN and CDR2 SYDVKM come from the germline V gene. CDR3 sequence reads: CASSEAGQGGYGYTF. The CDR3 DNA follows: TGTGCCAGCAGCGAAGCTGGACAGGGAGGCTATGGCTACACCTTC.